The sample holds many counts of the clone carrying this T cell receptor beta chain. Its cognate antigen is unknown. This beta chain is an unintended read in a library built for alpha chains; its size means little. The V and J ends lost 3 bases and 2 bases respectively, with 12 bases between them. The germline gives CDR1 SQVTM, CDR2 ANQGSEA. This CDR3 comprises 14 residues. The data were taken from a study of spatial heterogeneity in lung cancer. Study outcomes and limitations: Expanded alpha and beta TCR counts within tumors tracked tumor mutation counts.

Indicated time point: sample taken at primary tumor resection. On each TCR cDNA molecule, a unique molecular identifier was present. MiXCR, applied by TCRdb to the 5' RACE reads, yields one record per CDR3 protein. The sample consists of 9,500 to 11,000 distinct CDR3 sequences, 4% to 6.5% of them appearing once. The sample consisted of lung tumor tissue, taken at surgery. The chain joins TRBV29-1 to TRBJ2-3; perhaps D is TRBD1 or TRBD2 (5 bases each). This clonotype was sampled from a male donor with early-stage non-small cell lung cancer. CDR3 bases: TGCAGCGTTGATTCCGGGGCCTCCACAGATACGCAGTATTTT. Translated, it gives CSVDSGASTDTQYF.